Presented here are 22 T cell receptor beta chains from one specimen sequenced in a study of OX40 agonist ivuxolimab in advanced cancers. Sequencing was performed with immunoSEQ multiplex PCR; in TCRdb, only in-frame clones are kept and a portion is missing. The data contain around 41,000 clones, 80% to 90% of them singletons. The sample was CD4+ or CD8+ T cells sorted from blood, taken in a trial of the OX40 agonist ivuxolimab. These receptors were obtained from an adult with an advanced solid tumor such as melanoma, head and neck, liver or kidney cancer.

V and J are TRBV9 and TRBJ2-5, with D maybe TRBD1 (5 bases). Trimming cost V 4 bases and J 5 bases, with 9 bases left between them. The CDR3 is 12 residues long. In germline, CDR1 is SGDLS, CDR2 YYNGEE. The CDR3 coding sequence is TGTGCCAGCAGCTCAGGGTTGGAGACCCAGTACTTC. Its protein product is CASSSGLETQYF.

The chain couples TRBV29-1 to TRBJ2-3, with D tentatively TRBD2 (5 bases). V lost 7 bases and J 1 base, leaving 15 bases between the germline ends. Germline CDR1 and CDR2: SQVTM and ANQGSEA. CDR3 length: 14 amino acids. CDR3 region: CSGCRTSGTDTQYF. CDR3 in DNA: TGCAGCGGTTGTCGGACTTCGGGCACAGATACGCAGTATTTT.

The rearrangement joins TRBV10-3 to TRBJ2-1; unclear D gene. This CDR3 spans 11 amino acids. Looked up from germline, CDR1 is ENHRY and CDR2 is SYGVKD. V shed 2 bases and J shed 10 bases, with 6 bases lying between them. The CDR3 loop reads CAISEPNEQFF. The CDR3 bases are TGTGCCATCAGTGAGCCTAACGAGCAGTTCTTC.

Regarding this clone: Other DNA sequences in this sample translate to the same CDR3. The chain has TRBV28 and TRBJ1-5; a weak D match, TRBD1 (5 bases). The V end was cut by 4 bases, the J end by 3 bases, with 10 bases between. Germline V gene lookup returns CDR1 MDHEN and CDR2 SYDVKM. CDR3 length equals 14 residues. CDR3 coding DNA: TGTGCCAGCAGTTCGGGGCAGCTCAATCAGCCCCAGCATTTT. Amino acids: CASSSGQLNQPQHF.

The chain joins TRBV4-1 to TRBJ2-7; TRBD2 might be the D (5 bases). The germline V gene has CDR1 MGHRA and CDR2 YSYEKL. The CDR3 runs 14 residues. V lost 5 bases and J lost 3, with 14 bases in between. As DNA, the CDR3 is TGCGCCAGCAGCAAAGGAGGCAGCCACTACGAGCAGTACTTC. Amino acid sequence: CASSKGGSHYEQYF.

The chain uses TRBV7-2 and TRBJ2-1; 11 bases map to TRBD2. This CDR3 is built from 16 residues. Trimming cost V 6 bases and J 0 bases; bases outside gene matches: 4. In germline, CDR1 is SGHTA, CDR2 FQGNSA. The CDR3 is CASRKLAGDSYNEQFF. The CDR3 DNA is TGTGCCAGCAGGAAACTAGCGGGGGACTCCTACAATGAGCAGTTCTTC.

Details on this clone: One junction end does not reproduce the germline sequence, and a read error may be involved. J is TRBJ1-5 and V is TRBV7-7, with 7 bases aligning to TRBD1. CDR1 is SSHAT, CDR2 FNYEAQ, per germline (reference sequence). The CDR3 is made up of 13 amino acids. Written as DNA, the CDR3 is TGTGCTAGCAGCTTATACAGGGGCCAGCCCCAGCATTTT. This encodes CASSLYRGQPQHF.

The V and J genes are TRBV4-3 and TRBJ2-1; 9 positions agree with TRBD2. The V gene's germline CDR1 is LGHNA and CDR2 YSLEER. Trimming at V came to 7 bases and at J to 6 bases, leaving 4 bases not matched to a gene. The CDR3 runs 13 residues. The CDR3 protein is CASKRAGGNEQFF. For the CDR3, the DNA is TGCGCCAGCAAGAGAGCGGGGGGCAATGAGCAGTTCTTC.

The rearrangement links TRBV10-3 to TRBJ2-3; 8 bases are a match to TRBD2. There are 15 residues in the CDR3. The junction had 9 bases not matched to a gene; V was cut back by 10 bases and J by 0 bases. Germline V gene sequence: CDR1 ENHRY, CDR2 SYGVKD. The CDR3 DNA is TGTGCCACCTCCGGATTAGCGGGGAGCACAGATACGCAGTATTTT. It specifies CATSGLAGSTDTQYF.

The chain employs TRBV19 and TRBJ1-2; 7 bases match TRBD1. V shed 9 bases, J shed 1 base, and the junction held 8 bases outside the gene matches. The CDR3 is made up of 14 amino acids. The germline V gene encodes CDR1 LNHDA and CDR2 SQIVND (reference sequence). Written as DNA, the CDR3 is TGTGCCAGCGAGAAACGACAGGGTAACTATGGCTACACCTTC. This codes for CASEKRQGNYGYTF. Using reference TRBV19 and TRBJ1-2 for the parts outside the CDR3, the full variable domain is DGGITQSPKYLFRKEGQNVTLSCEQNLNHDAMYWYRQDPGQGLRLIYYSQIVNDFQKGDIAEGYSVSREKKESFPLTVTSAQKNPTAFYLCASEKRQGNYGYTFGSGTRLTVV.

The J gene is TRBJ2-1, the V gene TRBV10-3; weak D call: TRBD1 (5 bases). CDR1 is ENHRY, CDR2 SYGVKD, per germline. Trimming removed 3 bases at V and 5 bases at J, with 14 bases between. The CDR3 spans 15 residues. In DNA, the CDR3 is TGTGCCATCAGTGAACAGCACAGGATGGACAATGAGCAGTTCTTC. Translation: CAISEQHRMDNEQFF.

This sequence joins TRBV2 and TRBJ2-1; D is possibly TRBD2 (6 bases). The V gene's germline CDR1 is SNHLY and CDR2 FYNNEI. With 10 bases removed from V and 7 bases from J, the gap between germline ends came to 17 bases. CDR3 size: 13 residues. The CDR3 region is CAIRRALANEQFF. The CDR3 region has the DNA TGTGCCATCCGGAGGGCCCTTGCAAATGAGCAGTTCTTC.

Here the CDR3 DNA reads TGTGCCAGCAACTTACTACAGGCAAACTATGGCTACACCTTC. This encodes CASNLLQANYGYTF. V usage is TRBV2 and J usage is TRBJ1-2; TRBD1 might be the D (5 bases). Trimming took 7 bases from V and 2 from J, leaving 14 bases between them. The germline gives CDR1 SNHLY, CDR2 FYNNEI. CDR3 length: 14 residues.

This clone was observed a single time. The chain has TRBV10-2 and TRBJ1-2; D call uncertain. Germline-derived CDR1 and CDR2 are WSHSY and SAAADI. Trimming shortened V by 4 bases and J by 6 bases, and 24 bases separated the two germline ends. The CDR3 consists of 17 residues. CDR3 amino acids: CASSGVKEATKTHGYTF. CDR3 coding DNA: TGCGCCAGCAGTGGAGTAAAAGAGGCCACCAAAACCCATGGCTACACCTTC.

The chain employs TRBV9 and TRBJ2-5; 8 bases agree with TRBD2. Germline CDR1 is SGDLS and CDR2 is YYNGEE. Germline trimming cut 0 bases from V and 2 bases from J; bases unmatched to any gene: 6. The CDR3 is 16 residues long. The CDR3 DNA follows: TGTGCCAGCAGCGTAGGCGGCGGGGGGCGGCAAGAGACCCAGTACTTC. Translation: CASSVGGGGRQETQYF.

This clone was seen more than once but under ten times. The chain links TRBV6-1 to TRBJ1-2; the D gene is possibly TRBD1 (5 bases). Germline V gives CDR1 MNHNS, CDR2 SASEGT. This CDR3 contains 11 residues. Trimming removed 4 bases at V and 10 bases at J, with 10 bases between. The CDR3 reads CASSGQRLYTF. The CDR3 nucleotides read TGTGCCAGCAGTGGACAGCGCCTCTACACCTTC.

V is TRBV9 and J is TRBJ1-1; no clear D. Germline V CDR1 and CDR2: SGDLS, YYNGEE. The V end was cut by 0 bases, the J end by 1 base, with 16 bases between. This CDR3 spans 17 amino acids. The DNA of the CDR3 is TGTGCCAGCAGCGTAGGTTCGCCTGGAGCGGCGAACACTGAAGCTTTCTTT. It is translated as CASSVGSPGAANTEAFF. Using reference TRBV9 and TRBJ1-1 for the parts outside the CDR3, the full variable domain is DSGVTQTPKHLITATGQRVTLRCSPRSGDLSVYWYQQSLDQGLQFLIQYYNGEERAKGNILERFSAQQFPDLHSELNLSSLELGDSALYFCASSVGSPGAANTEAFFGQGTRLTVV.

The CDR3: CASSFDRGVNTEAFF. The DNA for the CDR3 is TGTGCCAGCAGCTTTGACAGGGGGGTGAACACTGAAGCTTTCTTT. This chain joins TRBV28 and TRBJ1-1, with 9 bases fitting TRBD1. Germline V lookup: CDR1 MDHEN, CDR2 SYDVKM. Germline trimming cut 6 bases from V and 0 bases from J; bases unmatched to any gene: 5. CDR3 length: 15 amino acids.

A few counts support this clone. The chain is built from TRBV19 and TRBJ1-2, with TRBD1 as a possible D gene (6 bases). Per the germline V gene, CDR1 is LNHDA and CDR2 is SQIVND (reference sequence). The CDR3 spans 13 residues. V was pared by 5 bases and J by 4 bases, with 11 bases between. The CDR3, as DNA: TGTGCCAGTAGTGAACAGGGAAGCTATGGCTACACCTTC. It yields the protein CASSEQGSYGYTF.

V and J are TRBV5-1 and TRBJ1-1; the D is unclear. The CDR3 has 14 amino acids. Germline V lookup: CDR1 SGHRS, CDR2 YFSETQ. V lost 8 bases, J lost 6 bases, and 20 bases lay in between. The CDR3 DNA reads TGCGCCAGTACCTCGGCGTCGGCAGGCTCTGAAGCTTTCTTT. Translation gives CASTSASAGSEAFF.

The chain is built from TRBV29-1 and TRBJ1-1, with TRBD1 matching 8 bases. CDR1 and CDR2 from the germline V gene are SQVTM and ANQGSEA. The trim removed 5 bases at V and 1 base at J, leaving 9 bases unmatched. The CDR3 runs 15 residues. CDR3 in DNA: TGCAGCGTTTCGGGAACAGGGGGACCGAACACTGAAGCTTTCTTT. It specifies CSVSGTGGPNTEAFF.

The genes are TRBV18 and TRBJ1-2; D is possibly TRBD1 (6 bases). Germline values: CDR1 KGHSH, CDR2 LQKENI. Trimming removed 3 bases at V and 5 bases at J, with 19 bases between. The CDR3 consists of 16 residues. Written as DNA, the CDR3 is TGTGCCAGCTCACCGGAAGCACCGGGGACAAAGTATGGCTACACCTTC. It translates to CASSPEAPGTKYGYTF. Filled out from reference TRBV18 and TRBJ1-2, the complete variable domain reads NAGVMQNPRHLVRRRGQEARLRCSPMKGHSHVYWYRQLPEEGLKFMVYLQKENIIDESGMPKERFSAEFPKEGPSILRIQQVVRGDSAAYFCASSPEAPGTKYGYTFGSGTRLTVV.